This note documents a single T cell receptor beta chain sequence. CDR1 and CDR2 from the germline V gene are SGHTA and FQGNSA. CDR3 length: 13 amino acids. V lost 5 bases and J 5 bases, leaving 12 bases between the germline ends. The source of the sample is a study of technical replicates of blood from several donors. Here immunoSEQ multiplex PCR was the method, and the copy in TCRdb shows in-frame clones only, minus some. Altogether roughly 69,000 clones are present, more than 75% being singletons, with the ten largest covering less than 6.5%. Source material: PBMCs. The V and J genes are TRBV7-2 and TRBJ2-5; possible D gene TRBD2, 5 bases. This receptor was obtained from a human donor in good health. Some clones in this sample may be carry-over from other donors' samples. CDR3 region: CASSINPGETQYF. The CDR3, as DNA: TGTGCCAGCAGCATCAACCCGGGGGAGACCCAGTACTTC.